There are a few counts of the clone carrying this T cell receptor beta chain. What it binds is not known. This specimen belongs to a study of cytomegalovirus exposure and HLA in healthy donors. Study-level findings and limits: Later analysis demonstrated an association between a missense DCLRE1C variant and TCR beta V- and J-gene trimming. A later examination showed that TCR association rates differed by HLA locus, with DRB1 most and HLA-C fewest.

The PCR was carried out with 60 Vbeta primers and 13 Jbeta primers. TCRdb's copy holds only in-frame clones and misses some; the assay was immunoSEQ multiplex PCR. The table includes about 190,000 clones, more than 70% detected once. The source of this sequence is a man aged 25 to 40 in good health and CMV-seropositive. What was sequenced was PBMCs.

The CDR3 spells CATRAGGFDTGELFF. CDR3 sequence (DNA): TGTGCCACCCGGGCAGGGGGCTTTGACACCGGGGAGCTGTTTTTT. The V gene is TRBV28, the J gene TRBJ2-2; TRBD1 matches 8 bases. V trimming: 10 bases; J trimming: 3 bases; junction bases outside the gene matches: 10. Germline CDR1 reads MDHEN; CDR2 reads SYDVKM. There are 15 residues in the CDR3.